The clone carrying this T cell receptor beta chain was counted ten times or more. Its specificity is not known. The TCRbeta library was prepared with unique molecular identifiers. TCRdb re-derived calls from the PCR reads in MiXCR, one entry per CDR3 protein. The sample has roughly 70,000 distinct CDR3 sequences; approximately 5% are singletons. The CDR3 runs to 19 residues. The germline V and J ends were trimmed by 5 bases and 5 bases, with 30 bases remaining between them. Germline V gene data show CDR1 as SGHAT and CDR2 as FQDESV (reference sequence). This sample is part of a study of T-cell reconstitution after alpha-beta-depleted transplantation in children. Study-wide results and caveats: Newly made T cells mostly supplied T-cell counts and diversity one year after transplant. Several hundred expanded graft clones reportedly supplied alpha-beta T cells about two months after transplant. Elevated TCRbeta diversity at day 60 was traced, in some patients, to surviving recipient T cells and thymic progenitors.

The chain combines TRBV11-1 with TRBJ2-5; D may be TRBD2 (5 bases). The material sequenced was PBMCs, mostly from graft donor cells, taken 180 days after TCRalphabeta/CD19-depleted stem cell transplant. This sequence was found in a boy under two years old who had a stem cell transplant for acute myeloid leukemia, so the T cells may come from the graft donor. This CDR3 reads CASSPGSTVGEFFAETQYF. The CDR3 DNA reads as TGTGCCAGCAGCCCTGGATCGACGGTGGGAGAGTTCTTTGCGGAGACCCAGTACTTC.